The rows below give T cell receptor beta chains drawn from one sample of a study of blood T cell repertoires in COVID-19. The repertoire was sequenced with immunoSEQ multiplex PCR; TCRdb's copy has only in-frame clones and lacks some. The table records roughly 200,000 clones, 65% to 85% of them present only once. The sample comprised peripheral blood. The receptors originated from a middle-aged woman with COVID-19, enrolled during active disease. CDR3s include the opening cysteine and the closing phenylalanine or tryptophan. A D gene is named only where the DNA matches it firmly. Rows give clone size only sometimes, using once, few, many, or a class for an expanded clone.

TRBJ2-7	NA	once	TRBV5-4	CASSLYRSNEQYF	TGTGCCAGCAGTTTGTACAGGTCCAACGAGCAGTACTTC
TRBJ1-6	TRBD1	NA	TRBV3-1/TRBV3-2	CASSLDRSGSPLHF	TGTGCCAGCAGCCTGGACAGGTCAGGTTCACCCCTCCACTTT
TRBJ1-2	TRBD1	NA	TRBV6-5	CASSRGQGAGGYTF	TGTGCCAGCAGCCGTGGACAGGGGGCTGGTGGCTACACCTTC
TRBJ2-1	NA	NA	TRBV5-5	CASLGNNEQFF	TGTGCCAGCCTCGGGAACAATGAGCAGTTCTTC
TRBJ2-7	TRBD2	NA	TRBV6-2/TRBV6-3	CASSNLLAAGEQYF	TGTGCCAGCAGCAACCTCCTAGCGGCGGGTGAGCAGTACTTC
TRBJ1-1	NA	NA	TRBV4-1	CASSQVLVAEAFF	TGCGCCAGCAGCCAAGTTCTAGTGGCTGAAGCTTTCTTT
TRBJ1-2	NA	NA	TRBV6-6	CASSILEGLSGYTF	TGTGCCAGCAGCATCTTGGAGGGGTTGAGCGGCTACACCTTC
TRBJ1-5	TRBD1	NA	TRBV18	CASSLRHPTGGNSNQPQHF	TGTGCCAGCTCACTACGGCACCCGACAGGGGGAAATAGCAATCAGCCCCAGCATTTT
TRBJ1-5	TRBD1	NA	TRBV18	CASSPGQGGNQPQHF	TGTGCCAGCTCACCAGGACAGGGAGGCAATCAGCCCCAGCATTTT
TRBJ2-7	NA	NA	TRBV11-2	CASSPSPISSYEQYF	TGTGCCAGCAGCCCCTCCCCCATTAGCTCCTACGAGCAGTACTTC
TRBJ1-1	NA	NA	TRBV5-4	CASSEDSLRKGEAFF	TGTGCCAGCAGCGAGGACAGCCTTCGAAAGGGTGAAGCTTTCTTT
TRBJ1-1	NA	NA	TRBV28	CASSSLGVRRAFF	TGTGCCAGCAGTTCTTTGGGAGTCAGGAGAGCTTTCTTT
TRBJ1-2	NA	few	TRBV3-1/TRBV3-2	CASSPLPGSYGYTF	TGTGCCAGCAGCCCCCTCCCGGGGAGCTATGGCTACACCTTC
TRBJ1-1	NA	NA	TRBV19	CASSPWHDSNTEAFF	TGTGCCAGTAGCCCCTGGCACGACAGCAACACTGAAGCTTTCTTT
TRBJ2-5	TRBD1	NA	TRBV19	CASTPGTGVQETQYF	TGTGCCAGTACCCCCGGGACAGGGGTTCAAGAGACCCAGTACTTC
TRBJ1-1	TRBD1	once	TRBV27	CASSSTTGVTEAFF	TGTGCCAGCAGTTCCACTACAGGGGTCACTGAAGCTTTCTTT
TRBJ2-1	NA	NA	TRBV7-3	CASKSGYHNEQFF	TGTGCCAGCAAATCAGGCTATCACAATGAGCAGTTCTTC
TRBJ1-1	TRBD1	NA	TRBV7-6	CASRETGGYEMGTEAFF	TGTGCCAGCAGGGAGACAGGGGGCTATGAAATGGGCACTGAAGCTTTCTTT
TRBJ1-1	NA	NA	TRBV5-1	CASSLATRGTEAFF	TGCGCCAGCAGCTTGGCGACCCGCGGCACTGAAGCTTTCTTT
TRBJ2-3	TRBD1	NA	TRBV11-3	CASSVQGPSTDTQYF	TGTGCCAGCAGCGTACAGGGGCCTAGCACAGATACGCAGTATTTT
TRBJ2-2	TRBD1	NA	TRBV6-6	CASTRTGLGVGELFF	TGTGCCAGCACCAGGACAGGGCTGGGTGTTGGGGAGCTGTTTTTT
TRBJ2-7	NA	NA	TRBV9	CASSTTEPYEQYF	TGTGCCAGCAGCACGACAGAACCCTACGAGCAGTACTTC
TRBJ2-3	NA	NA	TRBV11-1	CASSFSAGTSTDTQYF	TGTGCCAGCAGCTTTTCGGCGGGGACTAGCACAGATACGCAGTATTTT